This T cell receptor (beta chain) derives from a study of T cells in Graves' hyperthyroidism and ophthalmopathy. This CDR3 spans 14 amino acids. V gave up 5 bases and J gave up 0 bases, with 10 bases separating them. This clonotype was picked up many times. RNA transcripts gave rise to amplified TCR beta CDR3 regions. A first-round RT-PCR of the TCR CDR3 used the HTBI primer set. MiXCR, applied by TCRdb to the multiplex PCR reads, yields one record per CDR3 protein. This sample has about 320,000 distinct CDR3 sequences, with roughly 15% found just once. Hyperthyroidism in the patients, aged 18 to 65, was newly diagnosed and under 2 months in duration. Orbital computed tomography, thyroid ultrasound, serum thyroxine and TRAb, and clinical symptoms together informed the diagnoses. PBMCs were collected from an approximately 9.2 ml volume of fresh peripheral blood.

Source material: blood. This chain joins TRBV12-3 or TRBV12-4 and TRBJ2-5; D is possibly TRBD2 (5 bases). The receptor comes from a man aged 30 to 39 with Graves' hyperthyroidism. The CDR3 is CASSISAYQETQYF. The CDR3 bases are TGTGCCAGCAGTATTAGCGCGTACCAAGAGACCCAGTACTTC.